This entry describes one TCR beta chain. What it binds is unknown. V was clipped by 4 bases and J by 7 bases; unmatched bases: 6. The CDR3 is 16 amino acids. Germline values: CDR1 KGHDR, CDR2 SFDVKD. The data belong to a study of vaccination and CD4 T cells after COVID-19. Cultured CD4+ T cells had their DNA profiled by the Oncomine TCR Beta short-read assay. TCRdb fed the PCR reads into MiXCR, producing one record per CDR3 protein. The sample consists of 25,000 to 30,000 distinct CDR3 sequences, 50% to 65% of them appearing once. As for treatment: roughly 11-day PBMC culture with coronavirus spike peptide pools or control peptides (ViraFEST assay).

J is TRBJ2-1 and V is TRBV24-1; TRBD2 matches 13 bases. The sample here was CD4+ T cells from blood, cultured in vitro, taken before SARS-CoV-2 vaccination. This sequence was found in a human donor who received a COVID-19 vaccine. CDR3 DNA sequence: TGTGCCACCAGTGACGGTGGACTAGCGGGGGCTAATGAGCAGTTCTTC. It translates to CATSDGGLAGANEQFF.